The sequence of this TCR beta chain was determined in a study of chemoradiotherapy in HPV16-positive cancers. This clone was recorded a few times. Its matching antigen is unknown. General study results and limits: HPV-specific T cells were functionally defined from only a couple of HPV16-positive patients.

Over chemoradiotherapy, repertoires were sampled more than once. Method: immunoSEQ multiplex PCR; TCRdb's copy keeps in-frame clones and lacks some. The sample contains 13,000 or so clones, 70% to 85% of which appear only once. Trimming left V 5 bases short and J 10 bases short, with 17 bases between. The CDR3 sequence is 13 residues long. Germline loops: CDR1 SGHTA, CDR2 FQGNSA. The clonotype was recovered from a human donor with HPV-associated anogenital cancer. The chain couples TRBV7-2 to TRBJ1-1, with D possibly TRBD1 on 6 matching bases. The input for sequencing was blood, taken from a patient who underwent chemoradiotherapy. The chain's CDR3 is CASSPGQWGAAFF. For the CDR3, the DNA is TGTGCCAGCAGCCCGGGACAATGGGGGGCAGCTTTCTTT.